The clone carrying this T cell receptor (beta chain) came up once. Its specificity is unknown. This specimen belongs to a study of Graves' ophthalmopathy and Graves' hyperthyroidism. Across the study: Absence of ophthalmopathy within 18 months of follow-up defined stable hyperthyroidism.

Whole-study findings and limits: Discrimination between ophthalmopathy and stable hyperthyroidism by a 13-signature model showed 85% to 90% sensitivity and over 70% specificity. Among thyroid clonotypes expanded above 0.001 frequency, most also appeared in blood. Ophthalmopathy progression was predicted by the model at more than 55% sensitivity and approximately 72% specificity.

For repertoire sequencing, the TCR beta CDR3 regions were amplified from RNA transcripts. RT-PCR was first run with HTBI primers, then multiplex PCR in a second round. One entry per CDR3 protein, called by TCRdb with MiXCR from the multiplex PCR reads. The sample lists over a million distinct CDR3 sequences; roughly two fifths were seen once. Germline V gives CDR1 SGHAT, CDR2 FQNNGV. This CDR3 comprises 16 residues. Trimming cost V 1 base and J 6 bases, with 19 bases left between them. Sequenced input: peripheral blood or thyroid tissue (not recorded which). This sequence was found in an adult man with Graves' hyperthyroidism. The chain combines TRBV11-2 with TRBJ2-7; a possible D gene is TRBD2 (5 bases). The CDR3 DNA reads TGTGCCAGCAGCTTAGGATCATATGCCCTCCGGGGCGAGCAGTACTTC. Protein product: CASSLGSYALRGEQYF.